Each of the 14 T cell receptor beta chains below was sequenced from the same sample in a study of blood T cell repertoires in COVID-19. Assay: immunoSEQ multiplex PCR; the TCRdb copy retains only in-frame clones and omits some. Among around 250,000 clones listed, 86% were seen once. The sequencing sample was made of peripheral blood. These receptors all come from a man aged 55 to 70 with acute or convalescent COVID-19.

This chain's CDR3 is CASSPGGLTRNQPQHF. For the CDR3, the DNA is TGTGCCAGCAGTCCAGGCGGGCTAACACGCAATCAGCCCCAGCATTTT. The gene calls are TRBV28 and TRBJ1-5; D is unclear. The V and J ends lost 5 bases and 2 bases respectively, with 16 bases between them. Germline V gene data show CDR1 as MDHEN and CDR2 as SYDVKM. This CDR3 spans 16 amino acids.

The V call is TRBV15, the J call TRBJ2-5; the D gene is possibly TRBD1 (6 bases). The germline CDR1 and CDR2 sequences are LNHNV and YYDKDF (reference sequence). Trimming took off 2 bases at V and 1 base at J, with 14 bases between the two ends. CDR3 length: 16 amino acids. The CDR3 region has the DNA TGTGCCACCAGCAGATCCGGCTACAGGGCCCAAGAGACCCAGTACTTC. Encoded protein: CATSRSGYRAQETQYF.

V gene TRBV7-8 combines with J gene TRBJ2-3; weak D call: TRBD1 (6 bases). CDR3 size: 15 residues. Germline CDR1 is SGHVS and CDR2 is FQNEAQ. The germline V and J ends were trimmed by 1 base and 14 bases, with 22 bases remaining between them. For the CDR3, the DNA is TGTGCCAGCAGCTTAGGTTCAAGGGGGAGCTTTTCGCCGTATTTT. Protein product: CASSLGSRGSFSPYF.

This chain joins TRBV12-5 and TRBJ2-7; tentatively, D is TRBD2 (5 bases). This CDR3 is built from 13 residues. Germline-derived CDR1 and CDR2 are LGHNT and FRNRAP. V lost 6 bases to trimming and J lost 2 bases, with 11 bases between them. As DNA, the CDR3 is TGTGCTAGTGGGGACTCCATAACCTACGAGCAGTACTTC. This sequence encodes CASGDSITYEQYF.

This rearrangement joins TRBV19 to TRBJ2-1; D not certain. The length of the CDR3 is 15 residues. Looked up from germline, CDR1 is LNHDA and CDR2 is SQIVND (reference sequence). V was cut by 9 bases and J by 0 bases, with 15 bases left in between. This chain's CDR3 is CASTKDPSSYNEQFF. The CDR3, as DNA: TGTGCCAGCACGAAAGATCCTAGCTCCTACAATGAGCAGTTCTTC. The variable domain in full, with the rest retrieved from reference TRBV19 and TRBJ2-1, is DGGITQSPKYLFRKEGQNVTLSCEQNLNHDAMYWYRQDPGQGLRLIYYSQIVNDFQKGDIAEGYSVSREKKESFPLTVTSAQKNPTAFYLCASTKDPSSYNEQFFGPGTRLTVL.

The chain has TRBV9 and TRBJ1-2, with 7 bases that match TRBD1. Trimming took 4 bases from V and 3 from J; bases not matched to a gene: 6. The V gene's germline CDR1 is SGDLS and CDR2 YYNGEE. CDR3 length equals 14 residues. The CDR3 DNA reads as TGTGCCAGCAGCACAGACGGGACAGACTATGGCTACACCTTC. This gives the protein CASSTDGTDYGYTF.

V gene TRBV2 combines with J gene TRBJ2-3; possible D gene TRBD1, 6 bases. Between the trimmed V and J ends, which lost 8 bases and 5 bases, there was a span of 14 bases. The CDR3 length is 13 residues. CDR1 is SNHLY and CDR2 is FYNNEI in the germline V gene. CDR3 sequence: CASLRDIGDTQYF. The DNA of the CDR3 is TGTGCCAGCCTCCGGGACATTGGAGATACGCAGTATTTT. The variable domain in full, with the rest retrieved from reference TRBV2 and TRBJ2-3, is EPEVTQTPSHQVTQMGQEVILRCVPISNHLYFYWYRQILGQKVEFLVSFYNNEISEKSEIFDDQFSVERPDGSNFTLKIRSTKLEDSAMYFCASLRDIGDTQYFGPGTRLTVL.

The chain combines TRBV9 with TRBJ1-2, with 7 bases matching TRBD1. There are 15 residues in the CDR3. V trimming: 0 bases; J trimming: 2 bases; junction bases outside the gene matches: 4. Per germline, CDR1 SGDLS and CDR2 YYNGEE. The CDR3 DNA is TGTGCCAGCAGCGTAGCGACAGGGCGCAACTATGGCTACACCTTC. This encodes CASSVATGRNYGYTF.

This chain connects TRBV19 to TRBJ2-2; 12 bases fit TRBD2. Germline V lookup: CDR1 LNHDA, CDR2 SQIVND (reference sequence). The CDR3 extends over 14 amino acids. The junction had 1 base not matched to a gene; V was cut back by 7 bases and J by 4 bases. For the CDR3, the DNA is TGTGCCAGTAAGACTAGCGGGAGCACCGGGGAGCTGTTTTTT. This sequence encodes CASKTSGSTGELFF.

The rearrangement uses TRBV14 and TRBJ2-7, with 7 bases matching TRBD1. From germline, CDR1 is SGHDN and CDR2 FVKESK. The CDR3 consists of 14 residues. Losses at the gene ends were 5 bases for V and 2 bases for J; bases not matched to a gene: 6. The CDR3, as DNA: TGTGCCAGCAGCGCACAGGGGAACCCCTACGAGCAGTACTTC. This translates into CASSAQGNPYEQYF.

Regarding this clone: At one end the junction does not follow the germline gene, possibly because of a read error. The rearrangement joins TRBV7-7 to TRBJ1-1, with a weak D call TRBD1 (6 bases). CDR3 length: 16 amino acids. Germline lookup yields CDR1 SSHAT and CDR2 FNYEAQ (reference sequence). The CDR3 is CASSLVQGSYDTEAFF. CDR3 DNA sequence: TGTGCTAGCAGCTTAGTCCAGGGGTCGTATGACACTGAAGCTTTCTTT.

This clone was detected a few times. The chain combines TRBV28 with TRBJ2-7; D call uncertain. The V gene lost 10 bases and the J gene lost 3 bases, with 10 bases spanning the gap. This CDR3 has 11 residues. Germline lookup yields CDR1 MDHEN and CDR2 SYDVKM. The CDR3 protein is CATRLGYEQYF. CDR3 in DNA: TGTGCCACCCGCCTCGGCTACGAGCAGTACTTC.

The genes are TRBV7-8 and TRBJ1-5; the D gene is possibly TRBD1 (6 bases). The germline V and J ends were trimmed by 5 bases and 7 bases, with 18 bases remaining between them. The CDR3 consists of 15 residues. Germline V gives CDR1 SGHVS, CDR2 FQNEAQ. CDR3 DNA sequence: TGTGCCAGCAGCCCCCTGCGGGGGGCAGGGCAGCCCCAGCATTTT. Translated: CASSPLRGAGQPQHF.

The chain links TRBV5-1 to TRBJ2-3; a weak D match, TRBD1 (5 bases). Trimming stripped 0 bases from V and 0 bases from J, with 5 bases between. CDR1 SGHRS and CDR2 YFSETQ come from the germline V gene. The CDR3 sequence is 14 residues long. In nucleotides, the CDR3 is TGCGCCAGCAGCTTGGAGGGGAGCACAGATACGCAGTATTTT. Translated: CASSLEGSTDTQYF.